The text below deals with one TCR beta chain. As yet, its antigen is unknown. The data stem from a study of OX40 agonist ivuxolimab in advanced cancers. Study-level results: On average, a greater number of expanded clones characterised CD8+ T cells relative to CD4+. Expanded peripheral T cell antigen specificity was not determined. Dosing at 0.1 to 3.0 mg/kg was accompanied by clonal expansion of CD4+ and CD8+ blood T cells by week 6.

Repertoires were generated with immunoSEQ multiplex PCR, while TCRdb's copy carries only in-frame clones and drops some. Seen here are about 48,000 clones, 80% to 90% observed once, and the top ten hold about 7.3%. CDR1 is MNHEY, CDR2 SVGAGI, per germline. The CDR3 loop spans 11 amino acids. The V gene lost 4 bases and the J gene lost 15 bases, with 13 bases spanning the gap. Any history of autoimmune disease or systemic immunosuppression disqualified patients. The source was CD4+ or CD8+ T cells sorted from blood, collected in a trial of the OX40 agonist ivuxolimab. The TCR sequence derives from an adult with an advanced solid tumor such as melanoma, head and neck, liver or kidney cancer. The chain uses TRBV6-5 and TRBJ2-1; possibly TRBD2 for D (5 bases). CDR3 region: CASSFPGGVFF. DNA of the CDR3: TGTGCCAGCAGTTTCCCAGGAGGCGTGTTCTTC.